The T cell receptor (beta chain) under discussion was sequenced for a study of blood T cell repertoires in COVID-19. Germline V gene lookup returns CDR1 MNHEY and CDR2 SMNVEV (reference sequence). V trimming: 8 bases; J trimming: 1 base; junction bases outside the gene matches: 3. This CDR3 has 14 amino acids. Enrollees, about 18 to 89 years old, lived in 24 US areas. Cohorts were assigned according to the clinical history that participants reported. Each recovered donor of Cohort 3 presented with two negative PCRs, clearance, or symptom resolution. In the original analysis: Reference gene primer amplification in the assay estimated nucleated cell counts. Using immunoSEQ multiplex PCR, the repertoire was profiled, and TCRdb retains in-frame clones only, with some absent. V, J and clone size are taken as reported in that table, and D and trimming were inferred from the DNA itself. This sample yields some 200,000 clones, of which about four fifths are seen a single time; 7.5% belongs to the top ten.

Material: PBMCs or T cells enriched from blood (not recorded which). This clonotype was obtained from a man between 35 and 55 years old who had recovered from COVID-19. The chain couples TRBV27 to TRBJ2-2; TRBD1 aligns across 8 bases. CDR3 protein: CASRTGLNTGELFF. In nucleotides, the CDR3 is TGTGCCAGCCGGACAGGGTTGAACACCGGGGAGCTGTTTTTT.